This T cell receptor beta chain comes out of a study of vaccination and CD4 T cells after COVID-19. Treatment indicated: approximately 10-day PBMC culture with coronavirus spike peptide pools or control peptides (ViraFEST assay). IL-2 (around 10 IU/ml) and peptide pools (around 9.6 ug/ml) were added to cultures of approximately 2.2 million PBMCs per well. Cultured CD4+ T-cell DNA underwent Oncomine TCR Beta short-read sequencing. TCRdb reprocessed the PCR reads via MiXCR and lists one record per CDR3 protein. This sample has about 12,000 distinct CDR3 sequences, with just under 75% found just once. Details on this clonotype: As yet, its antigen is unknown.

Trimming at V came to 5 bases and at J to 3 bases, leaving 4 bases not matched to a gene. The CDR3 totals 14 residues. Looked up from germline, CDR1 is SGHNT and CDR2 is YENEEA. The V gene is TRBV11-3, the J gene TRBJ2-1; 7 bases match TRBD1. The specimen was CD4+ T cells from blood, cultured in vitro. The receptor was derived from a human donor who had recovered from COVID-19. The CDR3 sequence: CASSLNRGYNEQFF. CDR3 bases: TGTGCCAGCAGCCTAAACAGGGGCTACAATGAGCAGTTCTTC.